The following is a TCR beta chain sequence with its context. Thyroid surgery was performed in patients who had received no treatment beforehand. This specimen belongs to a study of metastatic and nonmetastatic thyroid tumors. Original processing methods: Using the CDR3 differences seen across clinicopathological groups, the authors built a distant-metastasis classifier for papillary thyroid cancer, which was meant to discriminate distant-metastatic patients. Using MiXCR, TCRdb reanalyzed the PCR reads. TCRdb assigned the V and J calls; the authors' analysis was not used. Counted here are about 62,000 clones, approximately 4.1% occurring once; the ten biggest clones make up under 25%. The CDR3 loop spans 15 amino acids. Germline loops: CDR1 MNHEY, CDR2 SVGEGT. Unmatched junction bases numbered 7, after V lost 2 bases and J lost 6 bases.

The sample comprised blood. This clonotype originated in a female donor with papillary thyroid cancer or a benign thyroid nodule (not recorded which). Some clones in this sample may be carry-over from other donors' samples. The gene calls are TRBV6-2 or TRBV6-3 and TRBJ2-1, with 7 bases that match TRBD2. CDR3 sequence reads: CASSYGGSWSNEQFF. In DNA, the CDR3 is TGTGCCAGCAGTTACGGCGGGAGTTGGAGCAATGAGCAGTTCTTC.